A single sample is the source of the 28 T cell receptor beta chains below, sequenced in a study of cytomegalovirus exposure and HLA in healthy donors. Here immunoSEQ multiplex PCR was the method, and the copy in TCRdb shows in-frame clones only, minus some. Of some 250,000 clones in the sample, 90% were seen once. Sequenced sample: PBMCs. The receptor source for this set is a woman younger than 45 in good health and CMV-seronegative.

The rearrangement joins TRBV14 to TRBJ2-2; D might be TRBD1 (7 bases). V was cut by 4 bases and J by 5 bases, with 14 bases left in between. The CDR3 sequence is 15 residues long. Germline loops: CDR1 SGHDN, CDR2 FVKESK. The CDR3 reads CASSPQGGITGELFF. The CDR3 bases are TGTGCCAGCAGCCCGCAGGGGGGAATTACCGGGGAGCTGTTTTTT.

The chain employs TRBV5-5 and TRBJ2-3; the D is unclear. From germline, CDR1 is SGHKS and CDR2 YYEKEE (reference sequence). The ends were cut back, 7 bases at V and 0 bases at J, with 18 bases in the middle. CDR3 size: 16 residues. As DNA, the CDR3 is TGTGCCAGCCTCCCGGGTACCTTTCGTAGCACAGATACGCAGTATTTT. Amino acids: CASLPGTFRSTDTQYF.

This clone was detected a few times. The V call is TRBV18, the J call TRBJ1-2, with 7 bases identical to TRBD1. The V and J ends lost 3 bases and 4 bases, in that order; junction bases with no gene match: 2. The germline gives CDR1 KGHSH, CDR2 LQKENI. This CDR3 contains 13 residues. This CDR3 is CASSPGTAYGYTF. CDR3 in DNA: TGTGCCAGCTCACCCGGGACAGCCTATGGCTACACCTTC.

The V call is TRBV28, the J call TRBJ2-7, with TRBD1 identical over 7 bases. Germline values: CDR1 MDHEN, CDR2 SYDVKM. The CDR3 extends over 13 amino acids. J lost 4 bases, V lost 7 bases, and 7 bases had no gene match. The CDR3 DNA reads as TGTGCCAGCAAGCGCCAGGGGGTTTACGAGCAGTACTTC. Translating gives CASKRQGVYEQYF.

This clone was seen just once. This chain uses TRBV5-6 with TRBJ2-7; 12 nucleotides align to TRBD2. After removal of 0 bases from V and 0 bases from J, the junction contained 4 bases not matched to a gene. The germline V gene encodes CDR1 SGHDT and CDR2 YYEEEE. The CDR3 consists of 17 residues. The CDR3 loop is CASSLELAGGSSYEQYF. DNA of the CDR3: TGTGCCAGCAGCTTGGAACTAGCGGGAGGCTCCTCCTACGAGCAGTACTTC.

This clone was counted once. This chain joins TRBV4-1 and TRBJ1-1; unclear D gene. The ends were cut back, 0 bases at V and 0 bases at J, with 8 bases in the middle. Germline lookup yields CDR1 MGHRA and CDR2 YSYEKL. The length of the CDR3 is 15 residues. The CDR3 DNA sequence: TGCGCCAGCAGCCAAGATGGCACTATGAACACTGAAGCTTTCTTT. Residues: CASSQDGTMNTEAFF.

This clone appeared a single time. The chain recombines TRBV5-6 with TRBJ2-7, with unresolved D. CDR1 SGHDT and CDR2 YYEEEE come from the germline V gene. The CDR3 covers 14 residues. Trimming took 4 bases from V and 6 from J, leaving 17 bases between them. CDR3 coding DNA: TGTGCCAGCAGCGCCGGGCAGGCCCACACCGAGCAGTACTTC. Encoded protein: CASSAGQAHTEQYF.

This rearrangement joins TRBV13 to TRBJ2-5; D may be TRBD2 (6 bases). This CDR3 has 13 residues. V lost 6 bases and J 4 bases, leaving 12 bases between the germline ends. Per germline, CDR1 PRHDT and CDR2 FYEKMQ (reference sequence). CDR3 protein: CASRASAGETQYF. In DNA, the CDR3 is TGTGCCAGCAGGGCTAGCGCCGGAGAGACCCAGTACTTC.

This clone was recorded only once. The sample contains more than one DNA sequence encoding this CDR3. The rearrangement joins TRBV2 to TRBJ2-3; D ambiguous. The germline CDR1 and CDR2 sequences are SNHLY and FYNNEI. CDR3 size: 12 residues. V lost 6 bases to trimming and J lost 0 bases, with 4 bases between them. The CDR3 DNA reads as TGTGCCAGCAGCTACAGCACAGATACGCAGTATTTT. This codes for CASSYSTDTQYF.

V is TRBV29-1 and J is TRBJ2-1; tentative D call: TRBD2 (6 bases). This CDR3 comprises 12 residues. CDR1 is SQVTM and CDR2 is ANQGSEA in the germline V gene. Trimming shortened V by 4 bases and J by 9 bases, and 13 bases separated the two germline ends. CDR3 sequence: CSVAPTSFEQFF. The CDR3 DNA is TGCAGCGTTGCCCCGACTAGTTTTGAGCAGTTCTTC.

The chain uses TRBV7-9 and TRBJ2-1, with 13 bases matching TRBD2. CDR1 is SEHNR and CDR2 is FQNEAQ in the germline V gene (reference sequence). J was trimmed by 7 bases and V by 6 bases; bases with no gene match: 6. CDR3 length: 15 residues. The CDR3 is CASSSGTSGINEQFF. Written as DNA, the CDR3 is TGTGCCAGCAGTTCCGGGACTAGCGGGATTAATGAGCAGTTCTTC.

V gene TRBV18 combines with J gene TRBJ2-7, with D possibly called TRBD1 or TRBD2 (5 bases each). The V gene's germline CDR1 is KGHSH and CDR2 LQKENI. V lost 0 bases to trimming and J lost 2 bases, with 14 bases between them. This CDR3 spans 16 amino acids. In nucleotides, the CDR3 is TGTGCCAGCTCACCACCCATACGGGGCTTCGCCTACGAGCAGTACTTC. This codes for CASSPPIRGFAYEQYF. Supplemented by reference TRBV18 and TRBJ2-7, the full variable domain reads NAGVMQNPRHLVRRRGQEARLRCSPMKGHSHVYWYRQLPEEGLKFMVYLQKENIIDESGMPKERFSAEFPKEGPSILRIQQVVRGDSAAYFCASSPPIRGFAYEQYFGPGTRLTVT.

This clone showed up just once. The J gene is TRBJ2-1, the V gene TRBV27; D remains unclear. The CDR3 is 12 residues long. Per germline, CDR1 MNHEY and CDR2 SMNVEV (reference sequence). Trimming pared 5 bases from V and 7 bases from J, leaving 9 bases between. CDR3 protein: CASSTVGNEQFF. The CDR3 nucleotides read TGTGCCAGCAGTACCGTGGGGAATGAGCAGTTCTTC.

CDR3 DNA sequence: TGTGCCAGCAGCTTGGGAGAAGTAGCCAAAAACATTCAGTACTTC. Amino acid sequence: CASSLGEVAKNIQYF. The genes are TRBV5-8 and TRBJ2-4; D not resolved. The CDR3 spans 15 residues. CDR1 and CDR2 (germline): SGHTS, YDEGEE. V lost 0 bases to trimming and J lost 0 bases, with 7 bases between them.

The CDR3 here is CASSPHTGNAKNIQYF. CDR3 bases: TGTGCCAGCAGTCCCCATACGGGTAATGCCAAAAACATTCAGTACTTC. V gene TRBV27 combines with J gene TRBJ2-4, with D unresolved. V was clipped by 5 bases and J by 1 base, with 15 bases between them. There are 16 residues in the CDR3. Germline CDR1 is MNHEY and CDR2 is SMNVEV (reference sequence).

The chain joins TRBV5-1 to TRBJ2-7, with 10 positions matching TRBD1. Germline V gene sequence: CDR1 SGHRS, CDR2 YFSETQ. The CDR3 runs to 19 residues. With V trimmed by 1 base and J by 0 bases, 13 bases remained unmatched. CDR3 region: CASSLWASGTGASSYEQYF. In DNA, the CDR3 is TGCGCCAGCAGCTTGTGGGCCTCCGGGACAGGGGCGAGCTCCTACGAGCAGTACTTC.

The J gene is TRBJ2-7, the V gene TRBV5-1; 9 bases match TRBD2. With 0 bases clipped from V and 3 bases from J, the junction kept 4 bases outside the gene matches. This CDR3 has 15 residues. The germline gives CDR1 SGHRS, CDR2 YFSETQ. CDR3 nucleotide sequence: TGCGCCAGCAGCTTGGTTAGCGGGAGTTTCTACGAGCAGTACTTC. It translates to CASSLVSGSFYEQYF.

The chain links TRBV7-9 to TRBJ2-7; D may correspond to TRBD1 or TRBD2 (5 bases each). This CDR3 has 14 residues. V lost 1 base and J 6 bases, leaving 13 bases between the germline ends. Germline V CDR1 and CDR2: SEHNR, FQNEAQ (reference sequence). This chain's CDR3 is CASSLGGLWREQYF. The CDR3 DNA follows: TGTGCCAGCAGCTTAGGGGGGTTGTGGCGCGAGCAGTACTTC.

The chain couples TRBV5-6 to TRBJ2-1; no definite D call. This CDR3 spans 14 amino acids. V lost 3 bases and J lost 12, with 19 bases in between. Germline V lookup: CDR1 SGHDT, CDR2 YYEEEE. CDR3 residues: CASSYLVSPMGQFF. DNA of the CDR3: TGTGCCAGCAGCTATTTAGTTTCGCCTATGGGGCAGTTCTTC.

The chain couples TRBV4-1 to TRBJ2-2; D uncertain. Germline V gene lookup returns CDR1 MGHRA and CDR2 YSYEKL. Trimming took 0 bases from V and 6 from J, leaving 11 bases between them. CDR3 size: 15 residues. CDR3 coding DNA: TGCGCCAGCAGCCAAGATATGTTTAGTGCCGGGGAGCTGTTTTTT. Translating it yields CASSQDMFSAGELFF.

The J gene is TRBJ2-7, the V gene TRBV5-4; 7 bases are shared with TRBD2. Germline-derived CDR1 and CDR2 are SGHNT and YYREEE (reference sequence). The CDR3 runs 16 residues. The ends lost 0 bases at V and 5 bases at J; junction bases unmatched: 11. CDR3 sequence reads: CASSLVGRGGLNEQYF. In DNA form, the CDR3 reads TGTGCCAGCAGCTTGGTGGGCCGGGGAGGGCTCAACGAGCAGTACTTC.

Details on this clone: At one of its ends the junction is not consistent with the germline gene, which may arise from a read error. The V call is TRBV28, the J call TRBJ2-7, with a possible D match to TRBD1 (5 bases). The CDR3 contains 16 residues. Germline assignment: CDR1 MDHEN and CDR2 SYDVKM. In DNA, the CDR3 is TGTGCCAGCAGCTTATACGGGTCAGTGGGGCGGTACGAGCAGTACTTC. This gives the protein CASSLYGSVGRYEQYF.

The chain has TRBV15 and TRBJ2-7; 13 nucleotides agree with TRBD2. CDR3 size: 15 residues. Germline CDR1 LNHNV, CDR2 YYDKDF (reference sequence). The chain's CDR3 is CVTEGLAGEGYEQYF. The CDR3 region has the DNA TGTGTCACTGAAGGACTAGCGGGAGAGGGCTACGAGCAGTACTTC.

CDR3 nucleotide sequence: TGTGCCAGCAGTGAAAGGAGGGACTTGCTCAGCTCCTACGAGCAGTACTTC. It yields the protein CASSERRDLLSSYEQYF. The gene calls are TRBV6-1 and TRBJ2-7, with D possibly matching TRBD2 (6 bases). The CDR3 is 17 residues long. Trimming cost V 2 bases and J 0 bases, with 17 bases left between them. The V gene's germline CDR1 is MNHNS and CDR2 SASEGT.

The gene calls are TRBV28 and TRBJ2-2; TRBD1 aligns across 9 bases. V shed 6 bases, J shed 4 bases, and the junction held 15 bases outside the gene matches. Germline CDR1 MDHEN, CDR2 SYDVKM. This CDR3 has 18 residues. The CDR3 DNA sequence: TGTGCCAGCAGACGGGACAGGGACGTCGCCGTCAGCACCGGGGAGCTGTTTTTT. Protein: CASRRDRDVAVSTGELFF.

The CDR3 nucleotides are TGCAGCGTTGATAGGGGCTACTATGGCTACACCTTC. Translated, it gives CSVDRGYYGYTF. The chain uses TRBV29-1 and TRBJ1-2; D might be TRBD1 (5 bases). Germline V gene data show CDR1 as SQVTM and CDR2 as ANQGSEA. Trimming pared 3 bases from V and 3 bases from J, leaving 8 bases between. The CDR3 extends over 12 amino acids.

This clone was observed once. The chain uses TRBV2 and TRBJ1-1; D not resolved. CDR3 length: 15 amino acids. V lost 2 bases to trimming and J lost 3 bases, with 13 bases between them. Germline V gene data show CDR1 as SNHLY and CDR2 as FYNNEI. The CDR3 reads CASSEIPAPDTEAFF. The CDR3 coding sequence is TGTGCCAGCAGTGAAATCCCCGCCCCGGACACTGAAGCTTTCTTT. The variable domain in full, with the rest retrieved from reference TRBV2 and TRBJ1-1, is EPEVTQTPSHQVTQMGQEVILRCVPISNHLYFYWYRQILGQKVEFLVSFYNNEISEKSEIFDDQFSVERPDGSNFTLKIRSTKLEDSAMYFCASSEIPAPDTEAFFGQGTRLTVV.

V gene TRBV7-8 combines with J gene TRBJ1-3; D unresolved. The CDR3 contains 15 residues. Germline-derived CDR1 and CDR2 are SGHVS and FQNEAQ. V was trimmed by 4 bases and J by 0 bases, leaving 10 bases between them. Here the CDR3 reads CASSSKGSSGNTIYF. CDR3 in DNA: TGTGCCAGCAGCTCAAAAGGGAGCTCTGGAAACACCATATATTTT. Full variable domain (outside the CDR3, taken from reference TRBV7-8 and TRBJ1-3): GAGVSQSPRYKVAKRGQDVALRCDPISGHVSLFWYQQALGQGPEFLTYFQNEAQLDKSGLPSDRFFAERPEGSVSTLKIQRTQQEDSAVYLCASSSKGSSGNTIYFGEGSWLTVV.